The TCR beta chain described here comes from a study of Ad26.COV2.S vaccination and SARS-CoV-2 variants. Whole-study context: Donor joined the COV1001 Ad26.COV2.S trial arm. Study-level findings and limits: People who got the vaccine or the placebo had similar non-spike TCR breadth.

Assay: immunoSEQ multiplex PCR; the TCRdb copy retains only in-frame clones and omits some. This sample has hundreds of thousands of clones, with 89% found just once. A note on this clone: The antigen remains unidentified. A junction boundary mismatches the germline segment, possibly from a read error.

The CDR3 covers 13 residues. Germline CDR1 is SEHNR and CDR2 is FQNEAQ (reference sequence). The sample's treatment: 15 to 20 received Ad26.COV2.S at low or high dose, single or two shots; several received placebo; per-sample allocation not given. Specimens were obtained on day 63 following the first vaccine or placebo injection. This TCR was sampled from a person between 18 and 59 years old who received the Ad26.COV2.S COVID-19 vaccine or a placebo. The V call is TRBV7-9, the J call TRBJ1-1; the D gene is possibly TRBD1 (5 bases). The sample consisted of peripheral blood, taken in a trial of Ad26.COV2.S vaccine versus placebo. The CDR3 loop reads CASSVAGTTEAFF. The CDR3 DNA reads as TGTGCCAGCAGCGTAGCCGGGACCACTGAAGCTTTCTTT.